The TCR beta chain under discussion was sequenced for a study of T cell repertoires in ileal Crohn's disease. Overall study results and limits: Endoscopic recurrence occurred in every patient whose clonality exceeded 26.8%.

Time point in this sample: neoterminal ileum biopsy at postoperative endoscopy, about 6 months after surgery. The V gene's germline CDR1 is MDHEN and CDR2 SYDVKM. V gave up 7 bases and J gave up 2 bases; unmatched junction bases: 1. CDR3 size: 14 residues. Only in-frame clones appear in the TCRdb table, and some are missing; sequencing was by immunoSEQ multiplex PCR. The sample carries about 9,400 clones, approximately 80% recorded once. Note on this clone: Its antigen is still unknown.

The rearrangement links TRBV28 to TRBJ2-6, with 8 nucleotides matching TRBD2. The receptor's source is an adult with Crohn's disease. Sequencing was carried out using ileal tissue. CDR3 amino acids: CASTGGAGANVLTF. CDR3 in DNA: TGTGCCAGCACCGGGGGGGCTGGGGCCAACGTCCTGACTTTC.